A selection of T cell receptor beta chains follows, all from one sample in a study of control samples from healthy donors and cancer patients. TCRdb keeps only in-frame clones here, not all; method: immunoSEQ multiplex PCR. The data contain about 82,000 clones, roughly 94% of them singletons. Source material: blood. The receptors stem from a woman under 30 in good health. The CDR3 runs from the conserved cysteine through the conserved F or W. The order of the fields is V gene, D gene, J gene, clone size, CDR3 DNA, CDR3 protein. A D gene is named only where the DNA matches it firmly. The size of a clone is reported for some rows only, either as once, few or many, or as a class for expanded clones.

>TRBV1|.|TRBJ2-3|.
TGCACCAGCAGCTCAGTCAGGGCAGATACGCAGTATTTT
CTSSSVRADTQYF
>TRBV27|.|TRBJ2-3|.
TGTGCCAGCAGTTTAAGTAGTAATTTAGGTACGCAGTATTTT
CASSLSSNLGTQYF
>TRBV6-5|TRBD2|TRBJ2-7|.
TGTGCCAGCTTTGCTAGCGGGAGATTGGACGAGCAGTACTTC
CASFASGRLDEQYF
>TRBV27|TRBD1|TRBJ1-1|.
TGTGCCAGCAGTCTAACAGGGGGCGCGGGGAACACTGAAGCTTTCTTT
CASSLTGGAGNTEAFF
>TRBV7-8|TRBD1|TRBJ1-1|.
TGTGCCAGCAGCCCCCGGACAGGGGGGATTAACACTGAAGCTTTCTTT
CASSPRTGGINTEAFF
>TRBV28|.|TRBJ1-1|.
TGTGCCAGCAGTTTAGACGGAGTGCGCACTGAAGCTTTCTTT
CASSLDGVRTEAFF
>TRBV7-8|TRBD1|TRBJ1-1|.
TGTGCCAGCAGCTCCGGGACAGCGAACCAGAACACTGAAGCTTTCTTT
CASSSGTANQNTEAFF
>TRBV27|TRBD1|TRBJ1-6|.
TGTGCCAGCAGTCCACGACAGGGATTGGTTGCGGCCCTCCACTTT
CASSPRQGLVAALHF
>TRBV28|.|TRBJ2-7|.
TGTGCCAGCATGCGGGTCGAGCAGTACTTC
CASMRVEQYF
>TRBV7-3|TRBD2|TRBJ2-3|.
TGTGCCAGCAGCTTATCTAGCGGGACTACAGATACGCAGTATTTT
CASSLSSGTTDTQYF
>TRBV7-2|TRBD2|TRBJ2-1|.
TGTGCCAGCAGCCAGGGACTAGCGGGAAAAAATGAGCAGTTCTTC
CASSQGLAGKNEQFF
>TRBV15|.|TRBJ2-2|.
TGTGCCACCAGCAGGCAGGGGTTTACCGGGGAGCTGTTTTTT
CATSRQGFTGELFF
>TRBV6-6|TRBD1|TRBJ2-2|.
TGTGCCAGCAGTTTCGGACAGGATAACACCGGGGAGCTGTTTTTT
CASSFGQDNTGELFF
>TRBV12-3/TRBV12-4|.|TRBJ2-7|.
TGTGCCAGCAGTCCGAACGAACGCGAGCAGTACTTC
CASSPNEREQYF
>TRBV6-5|TRBD1|TRBJ1-2|.
TGTGCCAGCAGTTACTCGAAGGGGGCGGGAGGCTACACCTTC
CASSYSKGAGGYTF
>TRBV19|TRBD2|TRBJ2-1|.
TGTGCCAGTCGAAACGCGGGACTAGCGTCCAATGAGCAGTTCTTC
CASRNAGLASNEQFF
>TRBV6-1|.|TRBJ1-1|.
TGTGCCAGCAGTGAAGCCGTCCCTGATGCTTTCTTT
CASSEAVPDAFF
>TRBV6-5|.|TRBJ1-1|.
TGTGCCAGCAGGGACACCCGAGGGACTGAAGCTTTCTTT
CASRDTRGTEAFF
>TRBV21-1|.|TRBJ2-6|.
TGTGCCAGCAGCAAAGGGGACAGGATGAACTCTGGGGCCAACGTCCTGACTTTC
CASSKGDRMNSGANVLTF
>TRBV7-7|TRBD2|TRBJ2-5|.
TGTGCCAGCAGCTTAGTGTTGGCGGGAGAGATCCAAGAGACCCAGTACTTC
CASSLVLAGEIQETQYF
>TRBV28|.|TRBJ1-1|.
TGTGCCAGCAGTAAGGGGGGCGGAAGGAACACTGAAGCTTTCTTT
CASSKGGGRNTEAFF
>TRBV29-1|TRBD1|TRBJ2-1|.
TGCAGCGTTGAGATAGGATCAGGGGGCCCAGGCAATGAGCAGTTCTTC
CSVEIGSGGPGNEQFF
>TRBV12-3/TRBV12-4|TRBD1|TRBJ1-4|.
TGTGCCAGCACCTGGACAGGGTTGAAAGAACTGTTTTTT
CASTWTGLKELFF
>TRBV5-1|TRBD1|TRBJ1-1|once
TGCGCCAGCAGCTTGGGGCAGGGGGGCAATCAAAACACTGAAGCTTTCTTT
CASSLGQGGNQNTEAFF
>TRBV5-6|.|TRBJ1-5|.
TGTGCCAGCAGCTCTAAGGCCGACAGTACCAATCAGCCCCAGCATTTT
CASSSKADSTNQPQHF
>TRBV14|.|TRBJ1-2|.
TGTGCCAGCAGCCACGGCTATGGCTACACCTTC
CASSHGYGYTF
>TRBV5-1|.|TRBJ1-1|.
TGCGCCAGCAGCTTGGGGGGTCTTTTCACTGAAGCTTTCTTT
CASSLGGLFTEAFF
>TRBV6-4|.|TRBJ1-1|.
TGTGCCAGCAGTGACTCTCCCGATTCCTACACTGAAGCTTTCTTT
CASSDSPDSYTEAFF
>TRBV7-3|TRBD2|TRBJ2-1|.
TGTGCCAGCAGCTTTGGCAGCGGGGGCTACAATGAGCAGTTCTTC
CASSFGSGGYNEQFF
>TRBV5-1|TRBD2|TRBJ2-3|.
TGCGCCAGCAGCTTGGATGCGGGAGCAGATACGCAGTATTTT
CASSLDAGADTQYF
>TRBV4-3|TRBD1|TRBJ2-1|once
TGCGCCAGCAGCCCGCACTCCCGGGACAGGGGGAATGAGCAGTTCTTC
CASSPHSRDRGNEQFF
>TRBV5-1|TRBD2|TRBJ2-2|once
TGCGCCAGCAGCTTGGAAGGTAGCGGGGTTAACACCGGGGAGCTGTTTTTT
CASSLEGSGVNTGELFF
>TRBV3-1/TRBV3-2|TRBD1|TRBJ2-2|.
TGTGCCAGCAGCCTAAGACAGGGTCCCGGGGAGCTGTTTTTT
CASSLRQGPGELFF
>TRBV13|.|TRBJ1-4|.
TGTGCCAGCAGCTTAGGTGGGGTAGGTGAAAAACTGTTTTTT
CASSLGGVGEKLFF
>TRBV24-1|TRBD2|TRBJ2-7|once
TGTGCCACCACCCGGGGGACTAGCGGGAGGGTCCCCTACGAGCAGTACTTC
CATTRGTSGRVPYEQYF
>TRBV25-1|.|TRBJ1-4|.
TGTGCCAGCAGTGCTTTAAGGGCGACTAATGAAAAACTGTTTTTT
CASSALRATNEKLFF
>TRBV7-9|.|TRBJ2-3|.
TGTGCCAGCAGCTTCCGGCCAGCGACCACCACAGATACGCAGTATTTT
CASSFRPATTTDTQYF
>TRBV28|.|TRBJ1-5|.
TGTGCCAGCAGTTTCGGAGTCAATCAGCCCCAGCATTTT
CASSFGVNQPQHF
>TRBV12-1|.|TRBJ2-7|.
TGTGCCAGCAGCCACGACTGGTCCGCCGGCGAGCAGTACTTC
CASSHDWSAGEQYF
>TRBV3-1/TRBV3-2|.|TRBJ1-2|.
TGTGCCAGCAGCCAAGAGGGCAGGGATCTTGGCTACACCTTC
CASSQEGRDLGYTF
>TRBV4-1|.|TRBJ1-5|.
TGCGCTAGCAGCCAAGAGGCAGGGAGGTGGCCCCAGCATTTT
CASSQEAGRWPQHF
>TRBV7-9|.|TRBJ1-1|.
TGTGCCAGCAGCTTAGTAGCTGGCAGGAGACCTGAAGCTTTCTTT
CASSLVAGRRPEAFF
>TRBV11-2|.|TRBJ2-7|.
TGTGCCAGCAGCTCGAGCTCCTACGAGCAGTACTTC
CASSSSSYEQYF
>TRBV9|.|TRBJ1-1|.
TGTGCCAGCAGCGAGGACGGATACAACACTGAAGCTTTCTTT
CASSEDGYNTEAFF
>TRBV2|.|TRBJ1-2|.
TGTGCCAGCAGAGGCGGTGGATTCGGCTACACCTTC
CASRGGGFGYTF
>TRBV7-3|TRBD2|TRBJ2-3|.
TGTGCCAGCAGCTTAAGCGGGGGGAAACAGTATTTT
CASSLSGGKQYF
>TRBV5-1|TRBD1|TRBJ2-7|.
TGCGCCAGCAGCTTGGATGTCAGGGGGCTATACGAGCAGTACTTC
CASSLDVRGLYEQYF
>TRBV6-5|.|TRBJ2-3|once
TGTGCCAGCATGCTCCGGGGGGATACGCAGTATTTT
CASMLRGDTQYF
>TRBV27|TRBD1|TRBJ1-1|once
TGTGCCAGCCTGGGACAGATGAACACTGAAGCTTTCTTT
CASLGQMNTEAFF